The TCR beta chain under discussion was sequenced for a study of T cells after yellow fever vaccination. The study's findings and limits: Faster peaking, at day 5 versus 15, marked a secondary response that was weaker. Booster sampling recovered most clones from primary vaccination (under 97% CD4, around 88% CD8).

UMIs were added to TCR cDNA along with a universal primer site when it was made by 5'RACE template switching. One entry per CDR3 protein, called by TCRdb with MiXCR from the 5' RACE reads. The table has roughly 300,000 distinct CDR3 sequences, around 7% seen once. With regard to this clonotype: Its antigen is still unknown.

The TCR was taken from a man younger than 35 who received the YFV17D yellow fever vaccine. Sample: PBMCs, taken 35 to 50 days after the first yellow fever vaccination.

The CDR3 sequence: CASNPQVFTGELFF. The DNA for the CDR3 is TGTGCCAGTAACCCACAAGTTTTCACCGGGGAGCTGTTTTTT. The V call is TRBV19, the J call TRBJ2-2, with D uncertain. V was pared by 7 bases and J by 4 bases, with 13 bases between. Germline lookup yields CDR1 LNHDA and CDR2 SQIVND (reference sequence). There are 14 residues in the CDR3.